This T cell receptor beta chain was sequenced during a study of T cell repertoires in aging, cancer and after chemotherapy. Multiplex touch-down PCR with TRB-A/B primers amplified rearranged V-D-J TRB sequences. MiXCR was run by TCRdb on the multiplex PCR reads, yielding one entry per CDR3 protein. The table includes 8,500 to 9,500 distinct CDR3 sequences, around 22% detected once. The sample holds many counts of this clonotype. TCR beta rearrangements were amplified from peripheral blood genomic DNA. Germline lookup yields CDR1 GTSNPN and CDR2 SVGIG (reference sequence). The CDR3 is made up of 13 amino acids. V was shortened by 1 base and J by 7 bases, with 11 bases between the two germline ends.

The chain has TRBV30 and TRBJ2-1; TRBD1 or TRBD2 may be the D gene (5 bases each). Sequencing was carried out using blood. This sequence was found in a human donor with a blood cancer. The donor label of this sample is uncertain. The CDR3 sequence is CAWSDLAGNEQFF. DNA for the CDR3: TGTGCCTGGAGTGATCTAGCAGGGAATGAGCAGTTCTTC.